Sequencing of this TCR beta chain was carried out in a study of long-term antiretroviral therapy in people with HIV. Study results and limitations: Controls exceeded HIV repertoires in CDR3 length range. Relative to transplant donor controls, diversity remained lower despite increasing after ART.

In this sample, this clone turned up a few times. Its antigen is not known. The V gene end was trimmed by 1 base and the J gene end by 4 bases; junction bases not matched to a gene: 4. Germline V gives CDR1 SGHAT, CDR2 FQNNGV. CDR3 size: 15 residues. Survey-level resolution applied to immunoSEQ assay v3.0. It was roughly 35,000-50,000 T-cell genomes per sample that sequencing targeted. The table came from immunoSEQ multiplex PCR; TCRdb's copy has only in-frame clones and leaves some out. The sample consists of 15,000 to 20,000 clones, 78% of them appearing once. The chain combines TRBV11-2 with TRBJ1-2, with 9 nucleotides matching TRBD1. The specimen was unsorted PBMCs, collected 0.3 years after starting antiretroviral therapy. This TCR was recovered from a woman aged 45-60 years with HIV. This chain's CDR3 is CASSLGGQGSYGYTF. CDR3 DNA: TGTGCCAGCAGCTTAGGCGGACAGGGGAGCTATGGCTACACCTTC.